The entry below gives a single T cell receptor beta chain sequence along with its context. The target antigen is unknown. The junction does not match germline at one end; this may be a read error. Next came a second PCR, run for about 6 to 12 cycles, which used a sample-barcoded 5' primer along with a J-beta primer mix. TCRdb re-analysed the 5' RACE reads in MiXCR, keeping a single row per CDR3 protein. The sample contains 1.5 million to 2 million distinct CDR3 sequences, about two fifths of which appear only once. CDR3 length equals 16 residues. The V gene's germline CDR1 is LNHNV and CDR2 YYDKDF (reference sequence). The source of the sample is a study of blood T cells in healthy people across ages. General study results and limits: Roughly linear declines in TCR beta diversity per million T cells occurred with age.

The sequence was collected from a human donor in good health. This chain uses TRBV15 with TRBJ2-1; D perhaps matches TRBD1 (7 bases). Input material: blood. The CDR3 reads CATSRDRGTVYNEQFF. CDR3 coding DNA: TGTGCCACCAGTAGAGATCGCGGGACAGTATACAATGAGCAGTTCTTC.